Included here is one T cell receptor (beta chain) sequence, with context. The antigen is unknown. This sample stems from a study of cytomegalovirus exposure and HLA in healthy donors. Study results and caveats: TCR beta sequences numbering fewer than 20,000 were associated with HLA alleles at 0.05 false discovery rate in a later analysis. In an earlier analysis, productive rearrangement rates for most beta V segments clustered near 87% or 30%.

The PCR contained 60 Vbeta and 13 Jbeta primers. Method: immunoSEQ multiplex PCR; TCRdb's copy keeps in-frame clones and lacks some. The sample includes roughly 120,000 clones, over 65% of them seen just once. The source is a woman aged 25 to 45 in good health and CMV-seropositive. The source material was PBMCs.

The chain's CDR3 is CASSGTSGTDTQYF. The CDR3 DNA follows: TGTGCCAGCAGCGGGACTAGCGGCACAGATACGCAGTATTTT. This chain connects TRBV9 to TRBJ2-3; 9 bases align to TRBD2. J lost 1 base, V lost 3 bases, and 0 bases had no gene match. Germline loops: CDR1 SGDLS, CDR2 YYNGEE. The CDR3 is made up of 14 amino acids.